This TCR beta chain was sequenced during a study of human T cells and chemical hapten exposure (dated by TCRdb to the early 2020s). Regarding the complete study: The libraries were sequenced as a pool, and the TCR yield per sample differed mostly because of small variations in library volumes within the pool. Peripheral blood TCR repertoire changes were tracked in vivo in alopecia patients during primary and secondary sensitization to the hapten diphenylcyclopropenone (DPC). From each blood RNA sample, both TCR alpha and TCR beta chains were sequenced.

General study outcomes and caveats: After repeated subsampling, changes were observed in the strength of the expansion versus patch-test correlation and in the threshold at which the correlation became significant. No change with DPC sensitization was found in the number of TCRs above 1 in 1000 frequency, and no evidence of global repertoire structure alterations was found.

At least ten counts were recorded for this clonotype. Its target antigen remains unknown. Base qualities are not at hand, and no much larger clone is one base apart. Spanning cysteine to phenylalanine, the CDR3 consists of 16 amino acids. The only DNA kept is the CDR3, 48 bases in frame from the first base. Ends trimmed: V by 7 bases, J by 5 bases; bases unmatched to a gene: 15. The germline V gene specifies MDHEN as CDR1 and SYDVKM as CDR2. What the time point label conveys for this sample: healthy volunteer bleed at 6 weeks. Total RNA was extracted from unfractionated whole blood that had been collected in Tempus Blood RNA tubes. Four or five healthy volunteers were used as TCR sequencing controls and were bled at day 0, 2 weeks and 6 weeks. Library preparation used RACE. Sequencing was performed on a NextSeq 500. During library preparation, unique molecular identifiers were attached to individual cDNA molecules so that TCRs could be counted in a quantitative, reproducible way. The authors' pipeline ran thus. Samples had a median of roughly 99,000 TCRs, with a range from about 23,224 to 750,000. V, J and CDR3 annotation of the TCR reads was carried out using the Decombinator software suite. For PS versus PT1 abundance plots, all samples were subsampled to the same number of TCRs (28,000). TCRs were defined as expanded if absent before sensitization and observed at least eight times at the 2-week time point. Using fastp trimming at Q25 and MiXCR clonotype assembly, TCRdb reanalyzed the public sequencing data and kept in-frame beta chains. Entries are consolidated by CDR3 protein sequence, retaining the most common genes and DNA. V and J calls and clone size were set by TCRdb, not the authors. Within this sample are about 37,000 distinct CDR3 sequences, with approximately 5% of them counted one time only. Around 13% of the sample comes from the top ten.

The sample was whole blood. The sequence was obtained from a human donor in good health. Some clones in this sample may be carry-over from other donors' samples. Recombination connected TRBV28 to TRBJ2-7, and 9 bases in between align with TRBD2. In nucleotide form, the sequence is TGTGCCAGCATCCCCCTCTGGCGCGGGAGGGATGACGAGCAGTACTTC. Translated, it reads CASIPLWRGRDDEQYF.